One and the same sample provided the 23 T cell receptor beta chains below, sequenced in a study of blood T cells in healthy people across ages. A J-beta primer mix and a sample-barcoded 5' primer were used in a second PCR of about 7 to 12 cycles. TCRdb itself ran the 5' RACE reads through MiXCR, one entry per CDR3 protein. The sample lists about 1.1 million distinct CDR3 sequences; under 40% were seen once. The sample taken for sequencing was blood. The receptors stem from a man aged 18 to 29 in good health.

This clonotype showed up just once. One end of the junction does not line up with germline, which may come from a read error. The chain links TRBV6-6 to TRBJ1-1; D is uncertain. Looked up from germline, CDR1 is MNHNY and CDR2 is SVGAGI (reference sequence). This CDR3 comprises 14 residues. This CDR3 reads CASSRPTMNTEAFF. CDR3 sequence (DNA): TGTGCCAGCAGCCGGCCAACGATGAACACGGAAGCTTTCTTT.

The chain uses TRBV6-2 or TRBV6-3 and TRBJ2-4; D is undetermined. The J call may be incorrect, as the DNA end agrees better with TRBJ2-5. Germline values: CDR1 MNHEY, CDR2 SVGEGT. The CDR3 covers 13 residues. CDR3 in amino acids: CASGESRQETQYF. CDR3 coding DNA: TGTGCCAGCGGAGAGAGTAGGCAAGAGACCCAGTACTTC.

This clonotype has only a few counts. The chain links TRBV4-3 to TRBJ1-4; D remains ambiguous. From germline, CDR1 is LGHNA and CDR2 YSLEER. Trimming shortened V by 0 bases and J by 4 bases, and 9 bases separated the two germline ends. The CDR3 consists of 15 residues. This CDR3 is CASSQDLDGNEKLFF. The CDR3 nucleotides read TGCGCCAGCAGCCAAGATCTGGACGGTAATGAAAAACTGTTTTTT.

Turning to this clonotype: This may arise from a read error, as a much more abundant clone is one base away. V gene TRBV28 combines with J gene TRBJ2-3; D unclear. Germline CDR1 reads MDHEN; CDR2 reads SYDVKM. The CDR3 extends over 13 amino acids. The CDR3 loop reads CVSSFVSTDTQYF. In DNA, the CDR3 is TGTGTCAGCAGTTTTGTTAGCACAGATACGCAGTATTTT. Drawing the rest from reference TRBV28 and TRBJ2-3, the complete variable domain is DVKVTQSSRYLVKRTGEKVFLECVQDMDHENMFWYRQDPGLGLRLIYFSYDVKMKEKGDIPEGYSVSREKKERFSLILESASTNQTSMYLCVSSFVSTDTQYFGPGTRLTVL.

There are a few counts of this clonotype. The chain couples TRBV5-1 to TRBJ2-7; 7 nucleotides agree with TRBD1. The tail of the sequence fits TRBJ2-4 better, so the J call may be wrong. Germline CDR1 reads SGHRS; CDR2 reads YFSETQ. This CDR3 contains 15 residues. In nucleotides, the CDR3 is TGCGCCAGCAGCCAAGGACAGGTATTAGGGAGCATTCAGTACTTC. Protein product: CASSQGQVLGSIQYF.

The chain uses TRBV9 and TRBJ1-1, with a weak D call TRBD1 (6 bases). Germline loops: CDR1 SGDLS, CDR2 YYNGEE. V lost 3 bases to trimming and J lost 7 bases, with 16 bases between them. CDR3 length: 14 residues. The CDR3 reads CASSGQGQGGEAFF. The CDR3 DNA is TGTGCCAGCAGCGGCCAGGGGCAGGGTGGTGAAGCTTTCTTT.

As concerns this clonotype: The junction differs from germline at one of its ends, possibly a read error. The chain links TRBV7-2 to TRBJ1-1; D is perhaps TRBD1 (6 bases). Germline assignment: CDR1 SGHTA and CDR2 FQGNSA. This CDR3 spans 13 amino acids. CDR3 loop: CASSPGRDTEDFF. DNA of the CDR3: TGTGCCAGCAGCCCAGGTCGGGACACTGAAGATTTCTTT.

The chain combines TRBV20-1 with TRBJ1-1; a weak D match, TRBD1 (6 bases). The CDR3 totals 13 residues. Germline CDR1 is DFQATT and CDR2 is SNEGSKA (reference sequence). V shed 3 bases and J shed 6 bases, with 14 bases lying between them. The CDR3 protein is CSASQSGDSEAFF. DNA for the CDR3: TGCAGTGCTAGTCAATCAGGGGACTCTGAAGCTTTCTTT.

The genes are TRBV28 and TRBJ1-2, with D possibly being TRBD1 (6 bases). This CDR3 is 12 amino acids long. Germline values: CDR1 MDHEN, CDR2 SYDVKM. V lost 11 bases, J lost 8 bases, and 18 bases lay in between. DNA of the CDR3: TGTGCCGCCTTTAAGGGGGTATACGGCTACACCTTC. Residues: CAAFKGVYGYTF.

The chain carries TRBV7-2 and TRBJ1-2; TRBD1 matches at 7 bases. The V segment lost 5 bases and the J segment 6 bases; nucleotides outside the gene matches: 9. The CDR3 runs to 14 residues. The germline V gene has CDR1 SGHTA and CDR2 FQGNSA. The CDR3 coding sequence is TGTGCCAGCAGCAACAAACAGGGGCTGGATGGCTACACCTTC. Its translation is CASSNKQGLDGYTF.

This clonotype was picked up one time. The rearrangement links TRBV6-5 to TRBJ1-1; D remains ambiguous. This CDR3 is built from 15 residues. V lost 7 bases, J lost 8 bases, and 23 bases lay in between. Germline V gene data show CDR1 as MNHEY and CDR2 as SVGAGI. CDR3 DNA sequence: TGTGCCAGCACCCGTACTCGACTGGGGTCTGGGGAAGCTTTCTTT. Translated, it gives CASTRTRLGSGEAFF.

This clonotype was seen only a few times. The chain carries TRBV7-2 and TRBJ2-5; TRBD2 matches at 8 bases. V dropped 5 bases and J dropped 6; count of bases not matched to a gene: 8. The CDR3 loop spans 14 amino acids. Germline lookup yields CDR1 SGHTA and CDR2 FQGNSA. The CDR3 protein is CASSISGARQTQYF. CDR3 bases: TGTGCCAGCAGCATTAGCGGGGCTCGACAGACCCAGTACTTC.

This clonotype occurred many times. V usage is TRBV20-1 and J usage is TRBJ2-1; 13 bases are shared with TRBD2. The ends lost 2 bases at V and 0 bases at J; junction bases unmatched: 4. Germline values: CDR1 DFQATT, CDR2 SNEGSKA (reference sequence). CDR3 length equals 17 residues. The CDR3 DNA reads TGCAGTGCTAGACCCGGACTAGCGGGGGACTCCTACAATGAGCAGTTCTTC. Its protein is CSARPGLAGDSYNEQFF.

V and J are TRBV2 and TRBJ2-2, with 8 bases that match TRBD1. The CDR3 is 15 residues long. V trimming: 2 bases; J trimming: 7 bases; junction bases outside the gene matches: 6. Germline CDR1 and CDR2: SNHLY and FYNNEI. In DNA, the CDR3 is TGTGCCAGCAGTGAAAGACAGGGGACGGGCGGGGAGCTGTTTTTT. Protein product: CASSERQGTGGELFF.

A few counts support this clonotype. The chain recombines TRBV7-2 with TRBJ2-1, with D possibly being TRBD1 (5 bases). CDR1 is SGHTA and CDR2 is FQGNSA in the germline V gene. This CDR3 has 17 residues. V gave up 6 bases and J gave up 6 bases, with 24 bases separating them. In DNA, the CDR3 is TGTGCCAGCAGACAGGTAAGACACTCCTCGACCTCCAATGAGCAGTTCTTC. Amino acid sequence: CASRQVRHSSTSNEQFF. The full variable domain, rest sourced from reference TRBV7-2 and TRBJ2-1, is GAGVSQSPSNKVTEKGKDVELRCDPISGHTALYWYRQSLGQGLEFLIYFQGNSAPDKSGLPSDRFSAERTGGSVSTLTIQRTQQEDSAVYLCASRQVRHSSTSNEQFFGPGTRLTVL.

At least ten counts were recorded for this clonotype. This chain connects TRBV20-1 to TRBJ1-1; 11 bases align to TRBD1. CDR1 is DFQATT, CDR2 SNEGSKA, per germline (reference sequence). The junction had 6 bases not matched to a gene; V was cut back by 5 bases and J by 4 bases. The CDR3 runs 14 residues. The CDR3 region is CSASRTGGFTEAFF. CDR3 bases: TGCAGTGCTTCCCGGACAGGGGGCTTCACTGAAGCTTTCTTT.

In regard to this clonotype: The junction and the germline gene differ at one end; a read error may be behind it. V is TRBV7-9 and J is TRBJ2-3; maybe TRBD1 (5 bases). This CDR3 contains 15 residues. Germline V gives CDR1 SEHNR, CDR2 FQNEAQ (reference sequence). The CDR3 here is CAGSSGPTSTDTQYF. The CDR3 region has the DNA TGTGCCGGCAGCTCAGGGCCGACTAGCACAGATACGCAGTATTTT.

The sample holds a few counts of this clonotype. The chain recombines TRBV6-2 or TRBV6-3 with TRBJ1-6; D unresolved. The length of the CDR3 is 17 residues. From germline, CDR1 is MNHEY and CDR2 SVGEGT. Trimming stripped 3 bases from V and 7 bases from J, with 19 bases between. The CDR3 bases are TGTGCCAGCAGTTATGAAACTTCACGAGTGATGAATTCACCCCTCCACTTT. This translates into CASSYETSRVMNSPLHF.

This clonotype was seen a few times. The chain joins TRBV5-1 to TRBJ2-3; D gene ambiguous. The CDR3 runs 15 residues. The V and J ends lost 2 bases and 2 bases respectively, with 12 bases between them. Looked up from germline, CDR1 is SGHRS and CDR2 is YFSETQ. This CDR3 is CASSLALVVTDTQYF. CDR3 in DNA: TGCGCCAGCAGCTTAGCCCTAGTGGTCACAGATACGCAGTATTTT.

CDR3 bases: TGTGCCAGCAGCGTAGAACCTAACGACTACAATGAGCAGTTCTTC. This gives the protein CASSVEPNDYNEQFF. The J gene is TRBJ2-1, the V gene TRBV7-3; D remains unclear. The V and J ends lost 5 bases and 3 bases respectively, with 14 bases between them. Germline V gives CDR1 SGHTA, CDR2 FQGTGA. The CDR3 runs to 15 residues.

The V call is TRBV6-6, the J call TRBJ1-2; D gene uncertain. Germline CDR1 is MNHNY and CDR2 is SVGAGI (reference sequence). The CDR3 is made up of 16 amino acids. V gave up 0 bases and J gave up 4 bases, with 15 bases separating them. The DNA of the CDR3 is TGTGCCAGCAGTTACTCATCGGGGTCGGGGAGCTATGGCTACACCTTC. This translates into CASSYSSGSGSYGYTF.

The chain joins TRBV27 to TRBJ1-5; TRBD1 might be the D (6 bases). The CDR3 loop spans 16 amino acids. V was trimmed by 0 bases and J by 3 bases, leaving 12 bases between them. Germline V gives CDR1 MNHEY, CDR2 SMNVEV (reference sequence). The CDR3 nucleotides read TGTGCCAGCAGTTTATCTGCGGGGGGCCTCAATCAGCCCCAGCATTTT. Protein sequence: CASSLSAGGLNQPQHF.

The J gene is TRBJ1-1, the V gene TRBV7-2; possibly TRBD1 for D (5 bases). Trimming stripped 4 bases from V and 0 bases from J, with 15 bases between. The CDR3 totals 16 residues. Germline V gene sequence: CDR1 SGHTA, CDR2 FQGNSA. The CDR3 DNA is TGTGCCAGCAGCTCGTCGGGACTGATCATGAACACTGAAGCTTTCTTT. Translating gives CASSSSGLIMNTEAFF.